This T cell receptor beta chain was observed in a study of siplizumab effects on memory and regulatory T cells (dated by TCRdb to the late 2010s). The study in broad terms: The effect of the anti-CD2 antibody siplizumab on alloreactive T-cell subsets was examined in allogeneic mixed lymphocyte reactions constructed from human PBMCs.

What the authors observed across the whole study: Whether proliferating Tregs from siplizumab cultures were suppressive was not functionally confirmed. Sequences below about 10^-5 frequency were poorly captured, so only a minor fraction of alloreactive clones could be mapped to unstimulated subsets. Unstimulated naive T cells appeared to be more diverse than memory T cells, and naive cells seemed to make a substantial contribution to the alloresponse. The cumulative frequency of alloreactive sequences that could be traced back to unstimulated CD4+ memory T cells was significantly reduced by siplizumab. Of the alloreactive CD4+ clones that could be mapped, the Treg-derived share averaged roughly 69% with siplizumab compared with around 27% in control reactions. Roughly 75-97% of proliferating CD4+ or CD8+ clones could not be assigned a naive or memory phenotype.

Details on this clone: Its binding antigen is unknown. The input lacks base qualities; no much larger clone sits a single base away.

The library was produced with the immunoSEQ multiplex PCR assay. The deep sequencing platform assayed 80,000 to 100,000 TCR templates per sample. Genomic DNA extracted from sorted T cells was used for TCRbeta CDR3 sequencing. Per the original workflow: Clonal analysis of TCRbeta CDR3 data was done in the R programming language. Comparing unstimulated samples against CFSE-low samples taken after the reaction was how alloreactive CD4+ and CD8+ clones were defined. By matching sequences to the repertoires of sorted unstimulated Treg and non-Treg cells, each alloreactive CD4+ clone was assigned a regulatory or non-regulatory origin. Entries here come from immuneACCESS through TCRdb and include only in-frame sequences with V and J called. Some clones fail to appear in such tables; in the studies checked, an unresolved V gene covers under half of the shortfall, and the cause of the remainder is unknown. The D gene and trimming were derived from the DNA, and the V and J assignments and clone size from that table. The sample table lists about 100,000 clones, more than 85% of them with a count of one. 0.15% of the sample goes to the ten largest clones.

TCRbeta CDR3 sequencing was performed on sorted unstimulated T cells and on proliferating T cells recovered from mixed lymphocyte reactions. Fresh whole blood from approximately ten HLA-typed healthy donors was used to isolate PBMCs. The sequence came from a human donor in good health. Material: CD4+ T cells sorted from blood.

The CDR3 corresponds to CASSADTSNYGYTF. Here is the DNA: TGTGCCAGTAGTGCCGACACCTCTAACTATGGCTACACCTTC. The rearrangement combines TRBV19 with TRBJ1-2, with no confidently assigned D gene. From a lookup of the germline V gene (reference sequence), CDR1 and CDR2 are LNHDA and SQIVND. The CDR3 contains 14 residues, cysteine and phenylalanine counted. Only the CDR3 region is kept as DNA, spanning 42 bases read in frame from base 1. A distance of 10 bases separates the germline ends of V and J, which lose 5 bases and 0 bases respectively.